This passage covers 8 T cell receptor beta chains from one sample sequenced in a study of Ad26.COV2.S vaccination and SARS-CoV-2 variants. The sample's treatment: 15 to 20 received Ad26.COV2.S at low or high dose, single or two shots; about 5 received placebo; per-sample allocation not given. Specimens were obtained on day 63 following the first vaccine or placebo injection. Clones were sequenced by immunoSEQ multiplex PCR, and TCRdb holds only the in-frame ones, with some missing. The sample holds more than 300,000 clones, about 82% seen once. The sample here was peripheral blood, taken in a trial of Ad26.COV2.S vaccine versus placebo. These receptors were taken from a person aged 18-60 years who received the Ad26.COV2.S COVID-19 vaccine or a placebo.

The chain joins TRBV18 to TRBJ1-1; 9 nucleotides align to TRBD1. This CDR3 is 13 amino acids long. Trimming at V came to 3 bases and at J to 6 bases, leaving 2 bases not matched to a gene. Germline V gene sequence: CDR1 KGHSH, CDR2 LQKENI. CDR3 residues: CASSPGQGPEAFF. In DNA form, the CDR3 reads TGTGCCAGCTCACCCGGACAGGGGCCTGAAGCTTTCTTT.

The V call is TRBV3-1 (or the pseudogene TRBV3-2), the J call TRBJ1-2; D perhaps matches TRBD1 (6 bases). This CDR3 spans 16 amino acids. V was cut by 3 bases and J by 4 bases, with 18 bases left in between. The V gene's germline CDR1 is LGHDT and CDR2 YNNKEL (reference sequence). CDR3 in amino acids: CASSQERIGGPYGYTF. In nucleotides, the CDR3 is TGTGCCAGCAGCCAGGAGCGTATAGGGGGGCCCTATGGCTACACCTTC.

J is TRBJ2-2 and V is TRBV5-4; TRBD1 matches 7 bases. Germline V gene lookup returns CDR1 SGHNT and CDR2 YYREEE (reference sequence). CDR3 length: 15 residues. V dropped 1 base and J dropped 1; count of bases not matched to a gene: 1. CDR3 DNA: TGTGCCAGCAGCTTGAGACAGGGGAACACCGGGGAGCTGTTTTTT. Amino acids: CASSLRQGNTGELFF. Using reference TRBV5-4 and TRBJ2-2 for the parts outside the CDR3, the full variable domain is ETGVTQSPTHLIKTRGQQVTLRCSSQSGHNTVSWYQQALGQGPQFIFQYYREEENGRGNFPPRFSGLQFPNYSSELNVNALELDDSALYLCASSLRQGNTGELFFGEGSRLTVL.

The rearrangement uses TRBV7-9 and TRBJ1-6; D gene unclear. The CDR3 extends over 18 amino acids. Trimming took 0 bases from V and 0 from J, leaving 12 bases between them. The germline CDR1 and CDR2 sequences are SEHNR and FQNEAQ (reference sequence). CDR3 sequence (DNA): TGTGCCAGCAGCTTAGCTCCCCAGCGCTCCTCCTATAATTCACCCCTCCACTTT. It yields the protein CASSLAPQRSSYNSPLHF.

CDR3 sequence reads: CASSLGDRGNTEAFF. The CDR3, as DNA: TGCGCCAGCAGCTTGGGGGACAGGGGGAACACTGAAGCTTTCTTT. The genes are TRBV5-1 and TRBJ1-1; TRBD1 matches 10 bases. Germline V gene sequence: CDR1 SGHRS, CDR2 YFSETQ. Trimming at V came to 0 bases and at J to 1 base, leaving 0 bases not matched to a gene. The CDR3 sequence is 15 residues long.

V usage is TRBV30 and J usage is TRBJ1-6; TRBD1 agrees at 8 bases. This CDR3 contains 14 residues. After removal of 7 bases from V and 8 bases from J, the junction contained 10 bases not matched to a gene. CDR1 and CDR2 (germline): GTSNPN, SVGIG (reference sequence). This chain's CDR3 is CASQRQGRYSPLHF. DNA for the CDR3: TGTGCCTCGCAGAGACAGGGGAGATATTCACCCCTCCACTTT.

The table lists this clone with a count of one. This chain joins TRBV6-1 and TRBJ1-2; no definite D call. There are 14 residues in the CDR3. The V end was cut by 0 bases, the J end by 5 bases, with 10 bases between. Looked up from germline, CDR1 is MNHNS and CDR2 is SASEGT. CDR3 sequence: CASSEAGDNYGYTF. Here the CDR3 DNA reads TGTGCCAGCAGTGAAGCGGGAGACAATTATGGCTACACCTTC.

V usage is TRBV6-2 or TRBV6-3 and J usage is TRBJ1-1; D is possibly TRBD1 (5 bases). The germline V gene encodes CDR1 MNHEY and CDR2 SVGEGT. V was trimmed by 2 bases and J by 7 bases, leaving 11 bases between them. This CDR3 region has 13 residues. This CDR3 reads CASSYGGDNEAFF. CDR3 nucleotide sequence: TGTGCCAGCAGTTACGGGGGTGACAATGAAGCTTTCTTT.